These 30 T cell receptor beta chains came from one sample sequenced in a study of T cell clones after liver transplantation. The repertoire was sequenced with immunoSEQ multiplex PCR; TCRdb's copy has only in-frame clones and lacks some. The table has just over 80,000 clones, roughly 82% seen once. Sequenced material: CD4+ T cells from blood, taken about 46 months after liver transplant. Receptors originate from a human patient who received a liver transplant. Among the T cells, some may be from the graft donor.

V and J are TRBV5-1 and TRBJ1-5; 8 bases align to TRBD1. The CDR3 runs to 16 residues. The V gene end was trimmed by 4 bases and the J gene end by 1 base; junction bases not matched to a gene: 7. Germline loops: CDR1 SGHRS, CDR2 YFSETQ. CDR3 sequence (DNA): TGCGCCAGCAGCCCAGGACAGGGCGGAAGCAATCAGCCCCAGCATTTT. It encodes CASSPGQGGSNQPQHF. Using reference TRBV5-1 and TRBJ1-5 for the parts outside the CDR3, the full variable domain is KAGVTQTPRYLIKTRGQQVTLSCSPISGHRSVSWYQQTPGQGLQFLFEYFSETQRNKGNFPGRFSGRQFSNSRSEMNVSTLELGDSALYLCASSPGQGGSNQPQHFGDGTRLSIL.

The V call is TRBV6-5, the J call TRBJ1-2; TRBD1 matches at 7 bases. Germline V lookup: CDR1 MNHEY, CDR2 SVGAGI. There are 14 residues in the CDR3. V gave up 5 bases and J gave up 2 bases; unmatched junction bases: 5. As DNA, the CDR3 is TGTGCCAGCAGTGAAGACAGGGTAAACTATGGCTACACCTTC. This sequence encodes CASSEDRVNYGYTF.

The chain links TRBV28 to TRBJ1-1, with 8 bases fitting TRBD1. CDR1 and CDR2 from the germline V gene are MDHEN and SYDVKM. The V segment lost 6 bases and the J segment 1 base; nucleotides outside the gene matches: 13. The CDR3 spans 17 residues. DNA of the CDR3: TGTGCCAGCAGACCAGGAGGAACAGGGGGGAGGAACACTGAAGCTTTCTTT. Translating gives CASRPGGTGGRNTEAFF.

This clone appeared a single time. This chain links TRBV18 with TRBJ1-5; 7 bases line up with TRBD1. The V gene end was trimmed by 3 bases and the J gene end by 5 bases; junction bases not matched to a gene: 4. CDR1 is KGHSH, CDR2 LQKENI, per germline. CDR3 length equals 14 residues. In DNA, the CDR3 is TGTGCCAGCTCACCCGGGACAGACTATCAGCCCCAGCATTTT. This gives the protein CASSPGTDYQPQHF.

The V call is TRBV30, the J call TRBJ1-2; TRBD1 aligns across 9 bases. CDR1 and CDR2 (germline): GTSNPN, SVGIG (reference sequence). The CDR3 runs 15 residues. The J segment lost 10 bases and the V segment lost 0 bases, leaving 12 bases of the junction unmatched. CDR3 sequence (DNA): TGTGCCTGGAGTGTGATAAAGTACGGGACAGGGTCCTACACCTTC. Translating gives CAWSVIKYGTGSYTF.

The chain links TRBV7-9 to TRBJ1-1; 7 bases fit TRBD1. V lost 5 bases and J lost 3; bases outside the gene matches: 6. The germline CDR1 and CDR2 sequences are SEHNR and FQNEAQ (reference sequence). The CDR3 contains 14 residues. The CDR3 protein is CASSPYQGDTEAFF. DNA for the CDR3: TGTGCCAGCAGCCCTTATCAGGGGGACACTGAAGCTTTCTTT.

This clone rates as medium-sized. J is TRBJ2-7 and V is TRBV2, with 7 bases that match TRBD1. Germline values: CDR1 SNHLY, CDR2 FYNNEI. The CDR3 contains 15 residues. J lost 0 bases, V lost 5 bases, and 7 bases had no gene match. This chain's CDR3 is CASSYRGRSSYEQYF. The CDR3 nucleotides read TGTGCCAGCAGTTACAGGGGACGGAGCTCCTACGAGCAGTACTTC.

V usage is TRBV7-2 and J usage is TRBJ2-5; 13 nucleotides line up with TRBD2. Germline assignment: CDR1 SGHTA and CDR2 FQGNSA. The V gene end was trimmed by 3 bases and the J gene end by 5 bases; junction bases not matched to a gene: 6. This CDR3 has 16 amino acids. The CDR3 loop is CASSFGLAGARETQYF. In nucleotides, the CDR3 is TGTGCCAGCAGCTTCGGACTAGCGGGGGCTCGGGAGACCCAGTACTTC.

The chain uses TRBV5-1 and TRBJ1-1; D ambiguous. There are 14 residues in the CDR3. Germline V gene data show CDR1 as SGHRS and CDR2 as YFSETQ. The V gene lost 2 bases and the J gene lost 1 base, with 9 bases spanning the gap. The CDR3 coding sequence is TGCGCCAGCAGCTTCTATGGGTCGAACACTGAAGCTTTCTTT. It codes for CASSFYGSNTEAFF.

This clone was seen a few times. The chain employs TRBV7-9 and TRBJ1-5; possibly TRBD1 for D (5 bases). Trimming pared 5 bases from V and 0 bases from J, leaving 20 bases between. From germline, CDR1 is SEHNR and CDR2 FQNEAQ (reference sequence). The length of the CDR3 is 18 residues. CDR3 coding DNA: TGTGCCAGCAGCCCAGGGAGGGAGGACCGGCTTAGCAATCAGCCCCAGCATTTT. It encodes CASSPGREDRLSNQPQHF.

This chain links TRBV19 with TRBJ2-3; 14 bases align to TRBD2. Germline CDR1 and CDR2: LNHDA and SQIVND (reference sequence). Trimming removed 2 bases from V and 6 bases from J; junction bases left unmatched: 4. The CDR3 covers 16 residues. CDR3 sequence: CASSIMTSGRADTQYF. The CDR3 DNA sequence: TGTGCCAGTAGTATAATGACTAGCGGGAGGGCCGATACGCAGTATTTT.

This chain joins TRBV9 and TRBJ2-1; either TRBD1 or TRBD2 may fit D (6 bases each). Deletions cut 0 bases from V and 2 bases from J, with 12 bases between. Germline CDR1 and CDR2: SGDLS and YYNGEE. The CDR3 is 16 residues long. The CDR3 spells CASSVGGGQTYNEQFF. CDR3 coding DNA: TGTGCCAGCAGCGTAGGGGGAGGACAGACCTACAATGAGCAGTTCTTC.

The chain uses TRBV28 and TRBJ2-6; 8 bases match TRBD2. The CDR3 totals 19 residues. V lost 5 bases, J lost 0 bases, and 12 bases stayed unmatched. Germline CDR1 MDHEN, CDR2 SYDVKM. The CDR3 sequence is CASSLTGTRGLSGANVLTF. CDR3 DNA sequence: TGTGCCAGCAGTCTAACCGGGACTAGGGGACTCTCTGGGGCCAACGTCCTGACTTTC.

CDR3 coding DNA: TGTGCCAGCAGCTTTGGGACTAGCGGGAGGGCCGAGCAGTACTTC. Protein product: CASSFGTSGRAEQYF. The chain uses TRBV11-2 and TRBJ2-7; TRBD2 aligns across 16 bases. Looked up from germline, CDR1 is SGHAT and CDR2 is FQNNGV. After removal of 3 bases from V and 6 bases from J, the junction contained 2 bases not matched to a gene. The CDR3 loop spans 15 amino acids.

The chain is built from TRBV10-3 and TRBJ2-7; D might be TRBD2 (5 bases). Germline CDR1 reads ENHRY; CDR2 reads SYGVKD. The CDR3 has 11 residues. Trimming removed 4 bases from V and 5 bases from J, with 6 bases in between. Written as DNA, the CDR3 is TGTGCCATCAGTGTGCGGGACGAGCAGTACTTC. This gives the protein CAISVRDEQYF.

The V call is TRBV27, the J call TRBJ2-5; D gene unclear. Trimming pared 8 bases from V and 5 bases from J, leaving 12 bases between. The CDR3 consists of 12 residues. Germline assignment: CDR1 MNHEY and CDR2 SMNVEV (reference sequence). The CDR3 DNA sequence: TGTGCCAGCCGACACAGTAGGGAGACCCAGTACTTC. Encoded protein: CASRHSRETQYF.

The rearrangement uses TRBV10-1 and TRBJ2-2, with a tentative D call TRBD2 (6 bases). V was shortened by 6 bases and J by 2 bases, with 13 bases between the two germline ends. This CDR3 is built from 15 residues. CDR1 is WNHNN and CDR2 is SYGVQD in the germline V gene (reference sequence). Here the CDR3 DNA reads TGCGCCAGCAGGGCTGGGACTGGAAACACCGGGGAGCTGTTTTTT. It translates to CASRAGTGNTGELFF.

About this clone: Other nucleotide sequences from this sample produce the same CDR3. The chain links TRBV27 to TRBJ2-3, with 7 bases aligning to TRBD1. Germline V gives CDR1 MNHEY, CDR2 SMNVEV (reference sequence). The CDR3 is 14 amino acids. The trim removed 6 bases at V and 1 base at J, leaving 4 bases unmatched. For the CDR3, the DNA is TGTGCCAGCAGACGACAGGGACGCACAGATACGCAGTATTTT. Translated, it gives CASRRQGRTDTQYF.

The rearrangement uses TRBV9 and TRBJ1-1; 12 nucleotides align to TRBD1. After removal of 2 bases from V and 1 base from J, the junction contained 6 bases not matched to a gene. CDR1 is SGDLS and CDR2 is YYNGEE in the germline V gene. The CDR3 totals 17 residues. CDR3 in DNA: TGTGCCAGCAGCGTCGAGGGGACAGGGGGCGCGAACACTGAAGCTTTCTTT. This encodes CASSVEGTGGANTEAFF. The full variable domain, rest sourced from reference TRBV9 and TRBJ1-1, is DSGVTQTPKHLITATGQRVTLRCSPRSGDLSVYWYQQSLDQGLQFLIQYYNGEERAKGNILERFSAQQFPDLHSELNLSSLELGDSALYFCASSVEGTGGANTEAFFGQGTRLTVV.

The chain employs TRBV2 and TRBJ1-4; no reliable D call. V lost 8 bases and J 0 bases, leaving 10 bases between the germline ends. The CDR3 is 14 residues long. Germline V gives CDR1 SNHLY, CDR2 FYNNEI. CDR3 in amino acids: CASLMLATNEKLFF. The CDR3 bases are TGTGCCAGCCTCATGTTGGCAACTAATGAAAAACTGTTTTTT. Variable domain in full (rest from reference TRBV2 and TRBJ1-4): EPEVTQTPSHQVTQMGQEVILRCVPISNHLYFYWYRQILGQKVEFLVSFYNNEISEKSEIFDDQFSVERPDGSNFTLKIRSTKLEDSAMYFCASLMLATNEKLFFGSGTQLSVL.

The rearrangement uses TRBV25-1 and TRBJ1-5, with D unclear. V lost 4 bases, J lost 3 bases, and 10 bases lay in between. The CDR3 runs to 14 residues. CDR1 is MGHDK, CDR2 SYGVNS, per germline. CDR3 region: CASSVAGPNQPQHF. DNA of the CDR3: TGTGCCAGCAGTGTGGCAGGACCCAATCAGCCCCAGCATTTT.

J is TRBJ2-1 and V is TRBV19; D could derive from TRBD1 or TRBD2 (6 bases each). Germline CDR1 and CDR2: LNHDA and SQIVND (reference sequence). The CDR3 consists of 15 residues. With 3 bases removed from V and 4 bases from J, the gap between germline ends came to 13 bases. CDR3: CASSIKGGAYNEQFF. The DNA for the CDR3 is TGTGCCAGTAGTATTAAGGGGGGCGCTTACAATGAGCAGTTCTTC.

The chain links TRBV5-1 to TRBJ1-2; 8 bases are shared with TRBD1. CDR1 and CDR2 from the germline V gene are SGHRS and YFSETQ. The CDR3 sequence is 14 residues long. J gave up 7 bases and V 2 bases, and 7 bases lay outside the gene matches. CDR3 sequence reads: CASSFGQGQGGYTF. Written as DNA, the CDR3 is TGCGCCAGCAGCTTCGGACAGGGTCAAGGTGGCTACACCTTC.

This chain uses TRBV5-1 with TRBJ2-3; the D gene is possibly TRBD1 (6 bases). This CDR3 has 13 amino acids. Per germline, CDR1 SGHRS and CDR2 YFSETQ. The V end lost 7 bases, the J end lost 1 base, and 10 bases lay between the germline ends. Written as DNA, the CDR3 is TGCGCCAGCCGGGACATTCGCACAGATACGCAGTATTTT. This gives the protein CASRDIRTDTQYF. Full variable domain (remainder filled in from reference TRBV5-1 and TRBJ2-3): KAGVTQTPRYLIKTRGQQVTLSCSPISGHRSVSWYQQTPGQGLQFLFEYFSETQRNKGNFPGRFSGRQFSNSRSEMNVSTLELGDSALYLCASRDIRTDTQYFGPGTRLTVL.

This chain connects TRBV19 to TRBJ1-1, with a weak D call TRBD1 (6 bases). CDR1 and CDR2 (germline): LNHDA, SQIVND (reference sequence). Trimming took 7 bases from V and 0 from J, leaving 12 bases between them. This CDR3 has 14 residues. CDR3 DNA: TGTGCCAGTAAGGATGGGGGGCTGAACACTGAAGCTTTCTTT. As protein: CASKDGGLNTEAFF.

The J gene is TRBJ2-1, the V gene TRBV6-6; TRBD1 or TRBD2 may be the D gene (5 bases each). The CDR3 is 15 residues long. Trimming left V 6 bases short and J 1 base short, with 13 bases between. The germline CDR1 and CDR2 sequences are MNHNY and SVGAGI (reference sequence). CDR3 sequence (DNA): TGTGCCAGCAGCTCGCCTTGGGGGTCCTACAATGAGCAGTTCTTC. Protein: CASSSPWGSYNEQFF.

The chain combines TRBV28 with TRBJ1-1, with 7 bases identical to TRBD1. The CDR3 covers 12 residues. V trimming: 6 bases; J trimming: 7 bases; junction bases outside the gene matches: 5. CDR1 is MDHEN and CDR2 is SYDVKM in the germline V gene. The CDR3 sequence is CASSIRDSEAFF. In DNA form, the CDR3 reads TGTGCCAGCAGCATCCGGGACAGTGAAGCTTTCTTT.

The sample holds one count of this clone. V gene TRBV10-3 combines with J gene TRBJ2-7; 8 positions match TRBD2. V shed 2 bases and J 2 bases; nucleotides not matched to a gene: 8. The CDR3 is 16 amino acids. Germline CDR1 and CDR2: ENHRY and SYGVKD. The CDR3 DNA reads as TGTGCCATCAGTGAGCCGGGCAGCGGGGGAGCCTACGAGCAGTACTTC. It codes for CAISEPGSGGAYEQYF.

The sample holds a few counts of this clone. The chain carries TRBV4-1 and TRBJ2-1; 12 bases fit TRBD2. V was clipped by 0 bases and J by 7 bases; unmatched bases: 7. The CDR3 has 17 residues. CDR1 and CDR2 from the germline V gene are MGHRA and YSYEKL. CDR3 region: CASSQDEETSGSNEQFF. CDR3 in DNA: TGCGCCAGCAGCCAAGATGAGGAGACTAGCGGGAGTAATGAGCAGTTCTTC.

This chain uses TRBV18 with TRBJ2-1, with D perhaps matching TRBD2 (7 bases). Trimming stripped 3 bases from V and 9 bases from J, with 21 bases between. This CDR3 has 16 residues. Germline V lookup: CDR1 KGHSH, CDR2 LQKENI. In DNA form, the CDR3 reads TGTGCCAGCTCACCCCTAGAGGGGGGGGGTCACGGTGAGCAGTTCTTC. This codes for CASSPLEGGGHGEQFF.